This record covers a single T cell receptor (beta chain). Its antigen is currently unknown. The data were obtained in a study of memory CD4+ T cells and cytomegalovirus serostatus. Whole-study context: Healthy Belgian adult donors included under ten CMV-positive and some 23 CMV-negative people.

The sort gate was single viable CD3+CD4+CD8-CD45RO+ cells for memory CD4+ T cells. Donors' CMV status reflects serum IgG against pp150, pp28, p38, p52. V lost 2 bases to trimming and J lost 5 bases, with 8 bases between them. Germline V CDR1 and CDR2: SGHRS, YFSETQ. This CDR3 contains 14 residues. Study outcomes and limitations: About 40% of the roughly 160 known CMV-associated TCRbeta sequences appeared in CD4+ memory.

TCRdb's table, derived via immunoSEQ multiplex PCR, lists solely in-frame clones and lacks some. Of about 31,000 clones listed, about 76% are singletons. The sequence was obtained from an adult in good health and CMV-seronegative. Some clones in this sample may be carry-over from other donors' samples. This chain links TRBV5-1 with TRBJ1-6, with D hard to call. Sequenced: memory CD4+ T cells from blood. The CDR3 nucleotides read TGCGCCAGCAGCTTCAGTCAGAATAATTCACCCCTCCACTTT. Amino acids: CASSFSQNNSPLHF. The complete variable domain, with remaining parts taken from reference TRBV5-1 and TRBJ1-6, reads KAGVTQTPRYLIKTRGQQVTLSCSPISGHRSVSWYQQTPGQGLQFLFEYFSETQRNKGNFPGRFSGRQFSNSRSEMNVSTLELGDSALYLCASSFSQNNSPLHFGNGTRLTVT.